The T cell receptor (beta chain) described here comes from a study of identical twins. This clonotype was seen many times. Its antigen is as yet unknown. Using its own MiXCR run on the 5' RACE reads, TCRdb lists one record per CDR3 protein. The sample lists some 710,000 distinct CDR3 sequences, 5.5% to 6.5% occurring once. Looked up from germline, CDR1 is SQVTM and CDR2 is ANQGSEA. The length of the CDR3 is 15 residues. Germline trimming cut 3 bases from V and 8 bases from J; bases unmatched to any gene: 13. General observations from the study: Out-of-frame TCR alpha sharing observed in monozygotic twins exceeded model estimates. Insertions ran lower in abundant cord blood beta clonotypes, though not in memory repertoires.

The sample comprised naive T cells sorted from blood. This TCR came from a man aged 18 to 29 in good health. The gene calls are TRBV29-1 and TRBJ1-2; 9 nucleotides align to TRBD1. This CDR3 is CSVEPRTGGRVGYTF. In DNA form, the CDR3 reads TGCAGCGTTGAGCCACGCACAGGGGGCCGAGTAGGCTACACCTTC.